The TCR beta chain described here comes from a study of molecular identifiers for immune sequencing clone quantification. Study-level points and caveats: The share of molecules held by clones above 20 RNA copies was over 99% in effector cells and under 1% in naive cells.

Via MiXCR, TCRdb re-called the PCR reads, giving one row per CDR3 protein. The sample consists of about 98,000 distinct CDR3 sequences, about a third of them appearing once. Concerning this clonotype: Its cognate antigen is unknown. One end of the junction fails to match germline, which may point to a read error.

This clonotype originated in a human donor in good health. Some libraries in this study had Jurkat cell RNA spiked in. Sequences were obtained from naive CD8+ T cells from blood, with Jurkat cell RNA spiked in. Subset meaning: FACS-sorted CD8+CD4-CCR7+CD45RA+ naive T cells.

The CDR3 coding sequence is TGTGCCGGCTCAACTTACGGGACAGAGAACACTGAAGCTTTCTTT. This translates into CAGSTYGTENTEAFF. The V and J genes are TRBV18 and TRBJ1-1; 7 nucleotides match TRBD1. CDR1 is KGHSH and CDR2 is LQKENI in the germline V gene. The CDR3 covers 15 residues.